The entry that follows covers one T cell receptor beta chain sequence. One end of the junction fails to match germline, which may point to a read error. MiXCR was run by TCRdb on the RT-PCR reads, yielding one entry per CDR3 protein. The data contain about 700,000 distinct CDR3 sequences, approximately 14% of them singletons. This CDR3 comprises 12 residues. The germline gives CDR1 DFQATT, CDR2 SNEGSKA (reference sequence). The TCR originated in a female donor in good health, serving as a healthy control. The sequencing input was memory CD4+ T cells from blood. This chain links TRBV20-1 with TRBJ1-5; D not certain. The CDR3 bases are TGTTCAGGTACTCGTCTCCATCAGCCCCAGCATTTT. Encoded protein: CSGTRLHQPQHF.